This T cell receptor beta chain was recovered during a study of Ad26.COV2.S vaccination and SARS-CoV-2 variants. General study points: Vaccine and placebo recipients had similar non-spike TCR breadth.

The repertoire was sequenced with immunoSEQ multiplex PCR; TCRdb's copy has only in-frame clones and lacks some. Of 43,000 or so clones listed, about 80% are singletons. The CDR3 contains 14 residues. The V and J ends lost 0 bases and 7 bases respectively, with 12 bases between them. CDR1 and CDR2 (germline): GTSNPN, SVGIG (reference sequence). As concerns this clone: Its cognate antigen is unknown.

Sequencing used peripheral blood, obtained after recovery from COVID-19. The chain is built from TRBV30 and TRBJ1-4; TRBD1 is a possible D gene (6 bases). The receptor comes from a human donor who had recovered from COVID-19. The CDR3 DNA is TGTGCCTGGAGTGTACGAGGGGGGGCTGAAAAACTGTTTTTT. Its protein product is CAWSVRGGAEKLFF.